These T cell receptor beta chains were read from a single sample in a study of shared clonotypes between healthy human individuals. The data were produced by immunoSEQ multiplex PCR, yet TCRdb's version contains in-frame clones alone and is incomplete. The sample records about 2.2 million clones, roughly 91% being singletons. The sequenced sample consisted of naive CD8+ T cells from PBMCs. Every receptor here comes from a man between 18 and 35 years old in good health. Some clones in this sample may be carry-over from other donors' samples. CDR3s include the opening cysteine and the closing phenylalanine or tryptophan. The D gene is left open where the match is weak.

V: TRBV4-2; J: TRBJ2-5; D: TRBD2; DNA: TGTGCCAGCAGCCCGCGGCGGGAGAGGGGAGAGACCCAGTACTTC; CDR3: CASSPRRERGETQYF
V: TRBV28; J: TRBJ1-3; D: .; DNA: TGTGCCAGCAGTCCCACAGGGAATGGAAACACCATATATTTT; CDR3: CASSPTGNGNTIYF
V: TRBV27; J: TRBJ1-4; D: .; DNA: TGTGCCAGCAGTCCCCCAGGCGGGGGCCGGAATGGGCTGTTTTTT; CDR3: CASSPPGGGRNGLFF
V: TRBV19; J: TRBJ2-2; D: .; DNA: TGTGCCAGTAGTATAACGGCCGGGGAGCTGTTTTTT; CDR3: CASSITAGELFF
V: TRBV28; J: TRBJ2-1; D: .; DNA: TGTGCCAGCAGTTTACTCGTGGAGGCAGGGGGGTCCCTTATGGATGAGCAGTTCTTC; CDR3: CASSLLVEAGGSLMDEQFF
V: TRBV9; J: TRBJ2-3; D: .; DNA: TGTGCCAGCAGCGACCCGCTGGGGGCCGCAGATACGCAGTATTTT; CDR3: CASSDPLGAADTQYF
V: TRBV6-1; J: TRBJ2-7; D: .; DNA: TGTGCCAGCAGTGAAGCCGGGGGATGGGGGTACGAGCAGTACTTC; CDR3: CASSEAGGWGYEQYF
V: TRBV7-8; J: TRBJ1-2; D: .; DNA: TGTGCCAGCAGCCTCAGAGGGGGTACAAGCAACTATGGCTACACCTTC; CDR3: CASSLRGGTSNYGYTF
V: TRBV5-1; J: TRBJ2-3; D: .; DNA: TGCGCCAGCAGCTTGGCCTCTGTCCTAGGCACAGATACGCAGTATTTT; CDR3: CASSLASVLGTDTQYF
V: TRBV5-6; J: TRBJ1-1; D: TRBD1; DNA: TGTGCCAGCAGCTTCGGGACAGGGATAGCTGAAGCTTTCTTT; CDR3: CASSFGTGIAEAFF
V: TRBV5-1; J: TRBJ2-6; D: .; DNA: TGCGCCAGCAGCCCTTCTGGGGCCAACGTCCTGACTTTC; CDR3: CASSPSGANVLTF
V: TRBV6-6; J: TRBJ2-7; D: .; DNA: TGTGCCAGCAGTTACGGGGCAGGGGAATCTTACGAGCAGTACTTC; CDR3: CASSYGAGESYEQYF
V: TRBV5-4; J: TRBJ2-3; D: TRBD2; DNA: TGTGCCAGCAGTCCGCGGGAGCGGGGATGGGGCACAGATACGCAGTATTTT; CDR3: CASSPRERGWGTDTQYF
V: TRBV5-6; J: TRBJ2-7; D: .; DNA: TGTGCCAGCAGCTTGCGAGGATTCTACGAGCAGTACTTC; CDR3: CASSLRGFYEQYF
V: TRBV9; J: TRBJ2-2; D: TRBD1; DNA: TGTGCCAGCAGCTGGGACAGCCCGAACACCGGGGAGCTGTTTTTT; CDR3: CASSWDSPNTGELFF